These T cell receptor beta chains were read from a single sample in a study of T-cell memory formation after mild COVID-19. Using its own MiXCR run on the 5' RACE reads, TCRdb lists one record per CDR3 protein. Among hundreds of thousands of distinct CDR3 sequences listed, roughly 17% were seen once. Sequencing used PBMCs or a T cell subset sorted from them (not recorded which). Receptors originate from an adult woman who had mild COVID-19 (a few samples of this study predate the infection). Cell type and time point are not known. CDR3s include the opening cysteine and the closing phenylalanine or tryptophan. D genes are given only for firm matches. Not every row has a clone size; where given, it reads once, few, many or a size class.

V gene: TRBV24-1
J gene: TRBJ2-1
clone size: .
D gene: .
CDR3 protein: CATSAGTEQFF
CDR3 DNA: TGTGCCACCAGTGCGGGAACAGAGCAGTTCTTC

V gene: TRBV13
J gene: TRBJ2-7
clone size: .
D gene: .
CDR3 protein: CASSTRGPGEQYF
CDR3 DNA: TGTGCCAGCAGCACACGGGGCCCAGGCGAGCAGTACTTC

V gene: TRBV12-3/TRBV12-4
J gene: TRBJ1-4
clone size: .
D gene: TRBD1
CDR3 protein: CASSTDRGRSEKLFF
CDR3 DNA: TGTGCCAGCAGTACCGACAGGGGGAGGAGTGAAAAACTGTTTTTT

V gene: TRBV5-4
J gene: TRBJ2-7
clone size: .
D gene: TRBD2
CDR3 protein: CASSPRRGGAVEQYF
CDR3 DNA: TGTGCCAGCAGCCCCCGGCGCGGGGGGGCGGTCGAGCAGTACTTC

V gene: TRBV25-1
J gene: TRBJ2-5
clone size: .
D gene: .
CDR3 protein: CASSDRRARVGETQYF
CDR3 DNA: TGTGCCAGCAGTGATCGGAGGGCCAGGGTAGGAGAGACCCAGTACTTC

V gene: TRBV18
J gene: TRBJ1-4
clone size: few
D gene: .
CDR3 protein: CASSPRTATGGKLFF
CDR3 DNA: TGTGCCAGCTCACCAAGGACAGCTACCGGGGGAAAACTGTTTTTT

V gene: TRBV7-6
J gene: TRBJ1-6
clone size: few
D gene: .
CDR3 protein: CASSLGGTPGSPLHF
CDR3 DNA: TGTGCCAGCAGCTTAGGAGGGACGCCGGGTTCACCCCTCCACTTT

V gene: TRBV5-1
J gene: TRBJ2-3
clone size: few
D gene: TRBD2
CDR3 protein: CASSVALAGVADTQYF
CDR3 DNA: TGCGCCAGCAGCGTAGCGCTAGCGGGGGTTGCAGATACGCAGTATTTT

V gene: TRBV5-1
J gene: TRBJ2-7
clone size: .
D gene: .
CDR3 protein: CASSLEVYSYEQYF
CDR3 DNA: TGCGCCAGCAGCTTGGAGGTCTACTCCTACGAGCAGTACTTC

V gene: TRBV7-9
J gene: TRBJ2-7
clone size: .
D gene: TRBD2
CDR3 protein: CASSSALTSPSSYEQYF
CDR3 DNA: TGTGCCAGCAGCTCCGCTTTGACTAGCCCTTCCTCCTACGAGCAGTACTTC

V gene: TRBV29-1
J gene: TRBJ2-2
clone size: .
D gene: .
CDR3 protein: CSVEWRGESGELFF
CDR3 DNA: TGCAGCGTTGAATGGAGGGGGGAGTCCGGGGAGCTGTTTTTT

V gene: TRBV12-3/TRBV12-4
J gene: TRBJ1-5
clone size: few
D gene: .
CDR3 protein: CASKGGMVPMGNQPQHF
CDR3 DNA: TGTGCCAGCAAGGGGGGGATGGTCCCGATGGGCAATCAGCCCCAGCATTTT

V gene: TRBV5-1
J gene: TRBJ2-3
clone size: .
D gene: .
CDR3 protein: CASVRDSSVDTQYF
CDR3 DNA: TGCGCCAGCGTAAGGGATAGCAGTGTTGATACGCAGTATTTT

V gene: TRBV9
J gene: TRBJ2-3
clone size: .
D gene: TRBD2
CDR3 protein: CASTSGGDPSTDTQYF
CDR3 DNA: TGTGCCAGTACTAGCGGGGGTGACCCTAGCACAGATACGCAGTATTTT

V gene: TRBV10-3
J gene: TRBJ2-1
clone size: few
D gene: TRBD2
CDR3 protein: CAIRMLAGVGAHNEQFF
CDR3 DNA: TGTGCCATCAGGATGCTAGCGGGAGTAGGGGCTCACAATGAGCAGTTCTTC

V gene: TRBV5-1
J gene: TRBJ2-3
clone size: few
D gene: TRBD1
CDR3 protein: CASSRDRDSTDTQYF
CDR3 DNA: TGCGCCAGCAGCCGAGACAGGGACAGCACAGATACGCAGTATTTT

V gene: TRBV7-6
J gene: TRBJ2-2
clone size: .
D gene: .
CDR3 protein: CASSLVTRLGFRELFF
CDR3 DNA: TGTGCCAGCAGCTTAGTGACGCGACTCGGATTTAGGGAGCTGTTTTTT

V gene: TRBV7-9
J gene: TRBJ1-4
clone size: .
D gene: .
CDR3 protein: CASSLVGKLFF
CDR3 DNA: TGTGCCAGCAGCTTAGTAGGGAAACTGTTTTTT

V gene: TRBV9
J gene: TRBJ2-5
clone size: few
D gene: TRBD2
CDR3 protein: CASNLGGAEETQYF
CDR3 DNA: TGTGCCAGCAACCTCGGGGGGGCGGAGGAGACCCAGTACTTC

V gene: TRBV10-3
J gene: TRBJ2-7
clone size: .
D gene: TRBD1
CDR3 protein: CAISEAGQGFYEQYF
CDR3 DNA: TGTGCCATCAGTGAGGCTGGACAGGGTTTCTACGAGCAGTACTTC

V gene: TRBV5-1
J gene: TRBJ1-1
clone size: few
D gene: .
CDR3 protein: CASSLDSLGTEAFF
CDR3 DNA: TGCGCCAGCAGCTTGGACAGCCTAGGCACTGAAGCTTTCTTT

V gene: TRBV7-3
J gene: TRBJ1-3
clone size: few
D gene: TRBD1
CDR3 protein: CASSSAGTGENTIYF
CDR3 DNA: TGTGCCAGCAGTTCCGCCGGGACAGGGGAAAACACCATATATTTT

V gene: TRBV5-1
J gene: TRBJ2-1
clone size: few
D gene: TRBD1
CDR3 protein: CASSSTGVGNEQFF
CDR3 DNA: TGCGCCAGCAGCTCGACAGGGGTGGGCAATGAGCAGTTCTTC

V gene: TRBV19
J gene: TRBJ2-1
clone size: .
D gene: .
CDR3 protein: CASSITQGLMVSEQFF
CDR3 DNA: TGTGCCAGTAGTATCACGCAGGGACTTATGGTCAGTGAGCAGTTCTTC

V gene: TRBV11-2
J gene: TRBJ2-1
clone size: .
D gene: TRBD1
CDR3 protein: CASSPGTGNYNEQFF
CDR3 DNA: TGTGCCAGCAGCCCCGGGACAGGGAACTACAATGAGCAGTTCTTC

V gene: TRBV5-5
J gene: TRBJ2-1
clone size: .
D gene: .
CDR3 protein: CASIPPGHRGNEQFF
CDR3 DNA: TGTGCCAGCATCCCCCCGGGACACCGAGGCAATGAGCAGTTCTTC

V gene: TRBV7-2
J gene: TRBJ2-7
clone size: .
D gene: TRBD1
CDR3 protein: CASSLISGTVSYEQYF
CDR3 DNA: TGTGCCAGCAGCTTAATTTCCGGGACAGTCTCCTACGAGCAGTACTTC

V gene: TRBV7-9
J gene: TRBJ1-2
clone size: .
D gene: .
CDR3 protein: CASSLKSVLDYGYTF
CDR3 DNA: TGTGCCAGCAGCTTAAAGTCTGTGCTGGACTATGGCTACACCTTC

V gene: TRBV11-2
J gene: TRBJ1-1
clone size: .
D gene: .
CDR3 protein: CASSPTGHDTEAFF
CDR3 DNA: TGTGCCAGCAGCCCCACGGGCCACGACACTGAAGCTTTCTTT

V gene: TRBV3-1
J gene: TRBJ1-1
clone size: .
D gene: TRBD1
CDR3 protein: CASSRNLRDSTEAFF
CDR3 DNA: TGTGCCAGCAGTCGAAACCTCCGGGACAGCACTGAAGCTTTCTTT

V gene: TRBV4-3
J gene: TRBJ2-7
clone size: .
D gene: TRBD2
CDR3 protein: CASSQDLAPGTSGRASSYEQYF
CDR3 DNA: TGCGCCAGCAGCCAAGACTTGGCCCCCGGGACTAGCGGGAGGGCCAGCTCCTACGAGCAGTACTTC

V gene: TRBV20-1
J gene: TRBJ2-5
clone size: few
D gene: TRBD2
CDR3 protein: CSATPGTSGGAQETQYF
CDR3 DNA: TGCAGTGCTACCCCCGGGACTAGCGGGGGGGCACAAGAGACCCAGTACTTC

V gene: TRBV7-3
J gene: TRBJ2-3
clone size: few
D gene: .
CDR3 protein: CASSLDSTTQYF
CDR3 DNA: TGTGCCAGCAGCCTCGACTCAACTACGCAGTATTTT

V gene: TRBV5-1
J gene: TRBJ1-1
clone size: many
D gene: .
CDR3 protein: CASSDAPDKEAFF
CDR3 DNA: TGCGCCAGCAGCGATGCCCCTGACAAGGAAGCTTTCTTT

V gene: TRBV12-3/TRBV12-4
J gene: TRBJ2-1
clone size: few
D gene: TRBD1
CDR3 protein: CASSLGRGRNEQFF
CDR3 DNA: TGTGCCAGCAGTTTAGGCAGGGGGCGAAATGAGCAGTTCTTC

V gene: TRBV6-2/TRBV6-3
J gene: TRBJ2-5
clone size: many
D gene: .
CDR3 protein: CASSSVQETQYF
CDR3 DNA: TGTGCCAGCAGTTCCGTTCAAGAGACCCAGTACTTC

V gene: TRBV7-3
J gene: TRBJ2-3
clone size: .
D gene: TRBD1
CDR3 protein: CASSLSGQGTQYF
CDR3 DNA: TGTGCCAGCAGCCTATCGGGACAGGGAACGCAGTATTTT

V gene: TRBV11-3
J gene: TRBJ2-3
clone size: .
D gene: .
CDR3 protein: CASSLRKALPDTQYF
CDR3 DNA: TGTGCCAGCAGCTTAAGGAAGGCCCTCCCAGATACGCAGTATTTT

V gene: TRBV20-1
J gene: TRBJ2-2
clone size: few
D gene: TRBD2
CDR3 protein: CSAHRGGTGELFF
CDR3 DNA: TGCAGTGCACACCGGGGAGGGACCGGGGAGCTGTTTTTT

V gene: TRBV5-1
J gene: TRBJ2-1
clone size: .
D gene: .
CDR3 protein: CASTLNSYNEQFF
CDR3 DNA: TGCGCCAGCACCCTGAACTCCTACAATGAGCAGTTCTTC

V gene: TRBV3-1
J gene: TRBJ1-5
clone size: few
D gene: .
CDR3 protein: CASRPLVINQPQHF
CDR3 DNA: TGTGCCAGCCGCCCGTTGGTAATCAATCAGCCCCAGCATTTT

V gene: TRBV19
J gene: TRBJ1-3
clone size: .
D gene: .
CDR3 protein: CASSARTASGNTIYF
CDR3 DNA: TGTGCCAGTAGTGCCCGGACTGCGTCTGGAAACACCATATATTTT

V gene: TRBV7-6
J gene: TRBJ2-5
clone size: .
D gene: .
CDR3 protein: CASSAGTVQETQYF
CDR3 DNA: TGTGCCAGCAGCGCGGGGACAGTCCAAGAGACCCAGTACTTC

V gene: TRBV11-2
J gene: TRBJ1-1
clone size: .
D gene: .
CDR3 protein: CASSLFPGANTEAFF
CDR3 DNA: TGTGCCAGCAGCTTATTCCCGGGGGCGAACACTGAAGCTTTCTTT

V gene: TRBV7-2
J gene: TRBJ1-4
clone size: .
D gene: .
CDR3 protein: CASSEGLRKLFF
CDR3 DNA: TGTGCCAGCAGCGAGGGGTTGCGAAAACTGTTTTTT

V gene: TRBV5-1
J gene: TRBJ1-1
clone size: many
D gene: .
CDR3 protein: CASSEQGMNTEAFF
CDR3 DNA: TGCGCCAGCAGCGAGCAGGGCATGAACACTGAAGCTTTCTTT

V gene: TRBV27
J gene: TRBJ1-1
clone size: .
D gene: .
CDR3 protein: CASSWPGQGRTEAFF
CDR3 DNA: TGTGCCAGCAGTTGGCCGGGACAAGGACGCACTGAAGCTTTCTTT

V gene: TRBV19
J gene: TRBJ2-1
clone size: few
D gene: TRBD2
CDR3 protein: CASTIGSVGGNEQFF
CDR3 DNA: TGTGCCAGTACCATCGGTAGCGTCGGGGGGAATGAGCAGTTCTTC

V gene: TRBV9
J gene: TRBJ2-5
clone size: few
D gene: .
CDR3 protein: CASSVGGGQETQYF
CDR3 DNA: TGTGCCAGCAGCGTAGGGGGCGGGCAAGAGACCCAGTACTTC

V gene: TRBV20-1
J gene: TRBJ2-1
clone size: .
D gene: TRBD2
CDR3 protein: CSAGTSGKGNEQFF
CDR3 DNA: TGCAGTGCCGGGACTAGCGGGAAGGGCAATGAGCAGTTCTTC

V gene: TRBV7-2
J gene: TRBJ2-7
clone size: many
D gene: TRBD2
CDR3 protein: CASSLRASGVAYEQYF
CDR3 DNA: TGTGCCAGCAGCTTAAGAGCTAGCGGGGTCGCCTACGAGCAGTACTTC

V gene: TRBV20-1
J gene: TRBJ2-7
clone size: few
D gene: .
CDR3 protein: CSAQSEQYF
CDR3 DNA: TGCAGTGCTCAGTCAGAGCAGTACTTC

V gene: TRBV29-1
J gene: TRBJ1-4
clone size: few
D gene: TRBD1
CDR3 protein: CSVTRGQGPNEKLFF
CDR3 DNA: TGCAGCGTCACCAGAGGACAGGGGCCTAATGAAAAACTGTTTTTT

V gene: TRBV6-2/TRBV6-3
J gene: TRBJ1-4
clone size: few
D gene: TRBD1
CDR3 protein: CASRLQGAGEKLFF
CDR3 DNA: TGTGCCAGCAGATTACAGGGGGCTGGTGAAAAACTGTTTTTT

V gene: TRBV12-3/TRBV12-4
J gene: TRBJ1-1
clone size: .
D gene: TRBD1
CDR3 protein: CASRQGGADEAFF
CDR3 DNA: TGTGCCAGCAGGCAGGGGGGGGCTGATGAAGCTTTCTTT

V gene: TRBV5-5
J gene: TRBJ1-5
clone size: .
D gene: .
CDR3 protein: CASRYSPNQPQHF
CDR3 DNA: TGTGCCAGCAGATACTCCCCAAATCAGCCCCAGCATTTT

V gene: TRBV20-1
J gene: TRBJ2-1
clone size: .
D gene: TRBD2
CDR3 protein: CSAAPTSGRYNEQFF
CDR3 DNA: TGCAGTGCTGCGCCCACTAGCGGGAGATACAATGAGCAGTTCTTC

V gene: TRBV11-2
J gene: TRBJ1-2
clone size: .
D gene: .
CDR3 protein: CASSLGVTSWGGYTF
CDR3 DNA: TGTGCCAGCAGCTTGGGAGTAACCTCCTGGGGTGGCTACACCTTC

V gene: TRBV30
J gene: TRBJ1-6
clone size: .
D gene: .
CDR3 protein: CACRTSTINGPLHF
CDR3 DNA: TGTGCCTGTCGCACCTCCACGATCAACGGACCCCTCCACTTT